One and the same sample provided the 9 T cell receptor beta chains below, sequenced in a study of long-term antiretroviral therapy in people with HIV. At the survey level, the v3.0 immunoSEQ assay was run. The data were produced by immunoSEQ multiplex PCR, yet TCRdb's version contains in-frame clones alone and is incomplete. The table has around 26,000 clones, about 88% seen once. The specimen comprised unsorted PBMCs, sampled 2.7 years after starting antiretroviral therapy. These receptors were obtained from a man aged 40-50 years with HIV.

The chain links TRBV6-5 to TRBJ1-1; D ambiguous. This CDR3 spans 13 amino acids. The V gene lost 6 bases and the J gene lost 9 bases, with 17 bases spanning the gap. The germline gives CDR1 MNHEY, CDR2 SVGAGI. CDR3 in amino acids: CASRTTSRDKAFF. As DNA, the CDR3 is TGTGCCAGCAGAACCACAAGCCGAGATAAAGCTTTCTTT.

This chain links TRBV6-4 with TRBJ2-2; 8 bases fit TRBD2. After removal of 8 bases from V and 3 bases from J, the junction contained 2 bases not matched to a gene. The CDR3 sequence is 13 residues long. Germline CDR1 MRHNA, CDR2 SNTAGT. This CDR3 is CASAGGDTGELFF. CDR3 nucleotides: TGTGCCAGCGCCGGGGGGGACACCGGGGAGCTGTTTTTT.

The chain uses TRBV5-4 and TRBJ2-1; unclear D gene. Germline assignment: CDR1 SGHNT and CDR2 YYREEE (reference sequence). V shed 2 bases and J shed 6 bases, with 6 bases lying between them. The CDR3 spans 12 residues. The CDR3 sequence is CASSFAGNEQFF. CDR3 in DNA: TGTGCCAGCAGCTTCGCCGGCAATGAGCAGTTCTTC.

The table lists this clone with a count of one. The rearrangement uses TRBV5-4 and TRBJ1-1; D unresolved. CDR3 length: 15 amino acids. The germline V gene has CDR1 SGHNT and CDR2 YYREEE (reference sequence). The V gene lost 6 bases and the J gene lost 1 base, with 16 bases spanning the gap. In nucleotides, the CDR3 is TGTGCCAGCACCTACACCGGACTGGCGAACACTGAAGCTTTCTTT. Encoded protein: CASTYTGLANTEAFF.

A single count supports this clone. The rearrangement joins TRBV6-6 to TRBJ1-5; 8 bases are a match to TRBD1. Germline V gives CDR1 MNHNY, CDR2 SVGAGI (reference sequence). CDR3 length: 15 amino acids. V dropped 6 bases and J dropped 4; count of bases not matched to a gene: 8. CDR3 in DNA: TGTGCCAGCAGACATACAGGGGGTGGGAATCAGCCCCAGCATTTT. This codes for CASRHTGGGNQPQHF.

The V and J genes are TRBV19 and TRBJ1-6; 9 bases align to TRBD1. The germline gives CDR1 LNHDA, CDR2 SQIVND (reference sequence). The CDR3 contains 16 residues. The junction had 7 bases not matched to a gene; V was cut back by 0 bases and J by 10 bases. The CDR3: CASSIDQDRGGSPLHF. DNA for the CDR3: TGTGCCAGTAGTATAGACCAGGACAGGGGTGGGTCACCCCTCCACTTT.

This clone has a handful of counts. The chain joins TRBV6-1 to TRBJ1-2; D unclear. Germline lookup yields CDR1 MNHNS and CDR2 SASEGT. The V end lost 3 bases, the J end lost 4 bases, and 12 bases lay between the germline ends. The CDR3 is made up of 14 amino acids. CDR3 in DNA: TGTGCCAGCAGTGACAGGCAAACTTCCTATGGCTACACCTTC. Amino acids: CASSDRQTSYGYTF.

This chain links TRBV21-1 with TRBJ1-6; the table gives TRBD1 as D, unverified against the DNA. TRBV21-1 is designated a pseudogene. The CDR3 is made up of 17 amino acids. Here the CDR3 reads CASSNDRDRSYNSPLHF. CDR3 nucleotide sequence: TGTGCCAGCAGCAACGACCGGGACAGGAGTTATAATTCACCCCTCCACTTT.

The CDR3 loop reads CSATGTDGYTF. CDR3 DNA: TGCAGTGCCACCGGGACAGATGGCTACACCTTC. V usage is TRBV20-1 and J usage is TRBJ1-2; 7 bases are shared with TRBD1. The V and J ends lost 6 bases and 6 bases, in that order; junction bases with no gene match: 4. The germline CDR1 and CDR2 sequences are DFQATT and SNEGSKA (reference sequence). The CDR3 contains 11 residues.